Below are 17 T cell receptor beta chains sequenced from a single sample in a study of T cell responses to AZD1222 COVID-19 vaccine. This table comes from immunoSEQ multiplex PCR, and its TCRdb copy is limited to in-frame clones, with some not included. The sample shows some 79,000 clones, about 78% of them seen only once. The sample consisted of peripheral blood, taken 28 days after the second AZD1222 dose. Receptors were obtained from an adult who received the AZD1222 COVID-19 vaccine.

The rearrangement joins TRBV2 to TRBJ1-5; D might be TRBD1 (5 bases). V lost 7 bases, J lost 0 bases, and 13 bases lay in between. The CDR3 consists of 15 residues. Looked up from germline, CDR1 is SNHLY and CDR2 is FYNNEI. This CDR3 reads CASTRDFLSNQPQHF. The CDR3 DNA reads TGTGCCAGCACCCGGGACTTCCTTAGCAATCAGCCCCAGCATTTT.

The J gene is TRBJ2-7, the V gene TRBV6-5; D is ambiguous. There are 12 residues in the CDR3. Per the germline V gene, CDR1 is MNHEY and CDR2 is SVGAGI. The V and J ends lost 6 bases and 2 bases respectively, with 8 bases between them. The CDR3 loop reads CASSNKPYEQYF. The CDR3 DNA follows: TGTGCCAGCAGCAACAAGCCCTACGAGCAGTACTTC.

Only a few counts were recorded for this clone. In nucleotides, the CDR3 is TGTGCCTGGGGGCCGGAAGCTTTCTTT. Translated: CAWGPEAFF. The rearrangement uses TRBV30 and TRBJ1-1; D ambiguous. V was cut by 5 bases and J by 8 bases, with 6 bases left in between. Germline CDR1 is GTSNPN and CDR2 is SVGIG (reference sequence). The CDR3 consists of 9 residues.

This clone was seen more than once but under ten times. One junction end disagrees with the germline gene, perhaps due to a read error. The V call is TRBV27, the J call TRBJ2-1; a possible D gene is TRBD2 (5 bases). Germline V gene sequence: CDR1 MNHEY, CDR2 SMNVEV (reference sequence). CDR3 length equals 15 residues. The CDR3 nucleotides are TGTGCCAGCAAAATTTGGAGGACGGCCTATAATGAGCAGTTCTTC. Protein sequence: CASKIWRTAYNEQFF.

The chain combines TRBV28 with TRBJ2-5, with a tentative D call TRBD1 (7 bases). Germline-derived CDR1 and CDR2 are MDHEN and SYDVKM. V lost 2 bases and J 4 bases, leaving 11 bases between the germline ends. The CDR3 runs to 14 residues. The CDR3 loop reads CASSLNQGGETQYF. CDR3 sequence (DNA): TGTGCCAGCAGTTTAAATCAGGGGGGAGAGACCCAGTACTTC.

This chain uses TRBV6-1 with TRBJ1-3; 10 bases fit TRBD1. This CDR3 spans 17 amino acids. Per germline, CDR1 MNHNS and CDR2 SASEGT. Trimming took 2 bases from V and 2 from J; bases not matched to a gene: 6. DNA for the CDR3: TGTGCCAGCAGTGAATCCCTGACAGGGGGCGCTGGAAACACCATATATTTT. It codes for CASSESLTGGAGNTIYF.

The sample holds a few counts of this clone. The rearrangement joins TRBV12-5 to TRBJ2-3; D remains ambiguous. CDR3 size: 12 residues. Germline lookup yields CDR1 LGHNT and CDR2 FRNRAP. Trimming took off 1 base at V and 5 bases at J, with 4 bases between the two ends. CDR3 coding DNA: TGTGCTAGTGGTTTGGAGGGAGATACGCAGTATTTT. Translation: CASGLEGDTQYF. Supplemented by reference TRBV12-5 and TRBJ2-3, the full variable domain reads DARVTQTPRHKVTEMGQEVTMRCQPILGHNTVFWYRQTMMQGLELLAYFRNRAPLDDSGMPKDRFSAEMPDATLATLKIQPSEPRDSAVYFCASGLEGDTQYFGPGTRLTVL.

This sequence joins TRBV27 and TRBJ2-7; D remains ambiguous. V was cut by 6 bases and J by 0 bases, with 9 bases left in between. Germline V gene lookup returns CDR1 MNHEY and CDR2 SMNVEV (reference sequence). The CDR3 spans 13 residues. CDR3 nucleotide sequence: TGTGCCAGCAGATCGTACTACTCCTACGAGCAGTACTTC. Its translation: CASRSYYSYEQYF.

The V and J genes are TRBV2 and TRBJ2-2; 14 bases are a match to TRBD2. V shed 10 bases and J 3 bases; nucleotides not matched to a gene: 7. Germline-derived CDR1 and CDR2 are SNHLY and FYNNEI. The CDR3 is 16 residues long. The CDR3 region is CATSGLAGGDTGELFF. In nucleotides, the CDR3 is TGTGCCACCTCAGGACTAGCGGGGGGTGACACCGGGGAGCTGTTTTTT.

J is TRBJ1-1 and V is TRBV11-2; 10 bases match TRBD1. Trimming removed 10 bases from V and 1 base from J; junction bases left unmatched: 9. The CDR3 runs to 15 residues. The germline gives CDR1 SGHAT, CDR2 FQNNGV. CDR3 sequence: CATTGTGVKNTEAFF. DNA for the CDR3: TGTGCCACCACCGGGACAGGGGTAAAGAACACTGAAGCTTTCTTT.

V is TRBV24-1 and J is TRBJ1-2; TRBD1 might be the D (5 bases). Germline CDR1 KGHDR, CDR2 SFDVKD. The ends were cut back, 4 bases at V and 4 bases at J, with 18 bases in the middle. The CDR3 sequence is 16 residues long. CDR3 bases: TGTGCCACCAGTGAGCGACGACAGATGGGGGTCTATGGCTACACCTTC. Translated, it gives CATSERRQMGVYGYTF.

The chain carries TRBV7-9 and TRBJ1-2; D may be TRBD1 (5 bases). The CDR3 covers 16 residues. CDR1 and CDR2 (germline): SEHNR, FQNEAQ (reference sequence). V gave up 1 base and J gave up 3 bases, with 15 bases separating them. The CDR3 spells CASSLELRGVDYGYTF. CDR3 DNA: TGTGCCAGCAGCTTAGAGCTTAGAGGGGTCGACTATGGCTACACCTTC.

V usage is TRBV20-1 and J usage is TRBJ2-5, with D perhaps given as TRBD1 or TRBD2 (5 bases each). V gave up 3 bases and J gave up 3 bases, with 8 bases separating them. The germline CDR1 and CDR2 sequences are DFQATT and SNEGSKA (reference sequence). The length of the CDR3 is 12 residues. The CDR3 DNA reads as TGCAGTGCTAGTGGGGGAGAAGAGACCCAGTACTTC. Translated, it gives CSASGGEETQYF.

The genes are TRBV28 and TRBJ2-5; D is possibly TRBD1 (6 bases). The V end was cut by 5 bases, the J end by 4 bases, with 17 bases between. Germline V gene sequence: CDR1 MDHEN, CDR2 SYDVKM. This CDR3 comprises 15 residues. The CDR3: CASSLPGLGGETQYF. Written as DNA, the CDR3 is TGTGCCAGCAGTCTACCCGGGTTAGGGGGAGAGACCCAGTACTTC. The whole variable domain, remainder taken from reference TRBV28 and TRBJ2-5, is DVKVTQSSRYLVKRTGEKVFLECVQDMDHENMFWYRQDPGLGLRLIYFSYDVKMKEKGDIPEGYSVSREKKERFSLILESASTNQTSMYLCASSLPGLGGETQYFGPGTRLLVL.

The CDR3 protein is CASSSQPVGNQPQHF. In DNA form, the CDR3 reads TGTGCCAGCAGCTCACAGCCGGTTGGCAATCAGCCCCAGCATTTT. The chain employs TRBV7-8 and TRBJ1-5, with D unresolved. CDR1 and CDR2 from the germline V gene are SGHVS and FQNEAQ. The ends were cut back, 4 bases at V and 2 bases at J, with 12 bases in the middle. This CDR3 region has 15 residues.

The V and J genes are TRBV28 and TRBJ1-1; D remains ambiguous. The CDR3 contains 14 residues. V lost 6 bases and J lost 4, with 15 bases in between. Germline V gene data show CDR1 as MDHEN and CDR2 as SYDVKM. CDR3 region: CASRPRRSGTEAFF. Written as DNA, the CDR3 is TGTGCCAGCAGACCCCGTCGGTCCGGCACTGAAGCTTTCTTT.

This clone was found a few times. This chain connects TRBV4-2 to TRBJ1-4; TRBD1 is a possible D gene (6 bases). Germline V gene lookup returns CDR1 LGHNA and CDR2 YNFKEQ. The CDR3 has 14 residues. V gave up 2 bases and J gave up 6 bases, with 10 bases separating them. The CDR3 spells CASSQQGRDEKLFF. CDR3 DNA: TGTGCCAGCAGCCAACAGGGGAGAGATGAAAAACTGTTTTTT.